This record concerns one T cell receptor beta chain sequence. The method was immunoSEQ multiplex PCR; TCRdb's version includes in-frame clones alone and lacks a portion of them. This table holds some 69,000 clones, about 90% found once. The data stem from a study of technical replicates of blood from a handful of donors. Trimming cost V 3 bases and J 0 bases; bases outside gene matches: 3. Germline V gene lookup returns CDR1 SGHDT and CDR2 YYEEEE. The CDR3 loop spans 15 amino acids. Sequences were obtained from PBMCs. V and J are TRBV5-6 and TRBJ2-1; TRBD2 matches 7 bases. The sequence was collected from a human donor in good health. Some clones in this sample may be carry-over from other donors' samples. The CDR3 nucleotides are TGTGCCAGCAGCTCAGCGGGAAGCTCCTACAATGAGCAGTTCTTC. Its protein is CASSSAGSSYNEQFF.